Below, 3 T cell receptor beta chains from the same sample are listed, as sequenced in a study of shared clonotypes between healthy human individuals. Sequencing was performed with immunoSEQ multiplex PCR; in TCRdb, only in-frame clones are kept and a portion is missing. The sample contains around 700,000 clones, about 91% of which appear only once. CD8 cells classed as naive were CD45RO-negative and positively selected for CCR7, excluding terminally differentiated effector memory CD45RA+ cells. The sequenced sample consisted of naive CD8+ T cells sorted from blood. Source of these receptors: a man younger than 45 in good health.

The chain uses TRBV27 and TRBJ2-3; D uncertain. The V gene lost 5 bases and the J gene lost 0 bases, with 12 bases spanning the gap. This CDR3 comprises 15 residues. Germline V gives CDR1 MNHEY, CDR2 SMNVEV (reference sequence). The CDR3, as DNA: TGTGCCAGCAGTCTCACATTCGCGAGCACAGATACGCAGTATTTT. Translating gives CASSLTFASTDTQYF.

The CDR3 bases are TGTGCCAGCAGTTTGGGGCGGGAGCCATACGAGCAGTACTTC. Residues: CASSLGREPYEQYF. This chain joins TRBV28 and TRBJ2-7, with TRBD2 matching 7 bases. Germline CDR1 is MDHEN and CDR2 is SYDVKM. CDR3 size: 14 residues. V was clipped by 3 bases and J by 4 bases; unmatched bases: 6.

This sequence joins TRBV10-1 and TRBJ1-2, with D tentatively TRBD1 (6 bases). The ends were cut back, 5 bases at V and 4 bases at J, with 11 bases in the middle. This CDR3 spans 13 amino acids. Looked up from germline, CDR1 is WNHNN and CDR2 is SYGVQD (reference sequence). The CDR3 sequence is CASSSGQPYGYTF. CDR3 DNA: TGCGCCAGCAGTTCTGGACAGCCCTATGGCTACACCTTC.